The clone carrying this TCR beta chain was recorded a few times. The antigen remains unidentified. One junction end does not reproduce the germline sequence, and a read error may be involved. The read ends 3 residues early relative to the CDR3; the germline J gene fills the gap. The data are from a study of T cell clonality in common variable immunodeficiency. The assay was immunoSEQ multiplex PCR, and TCRdb's table has in-frame clones only and misses some. In total the sample includes approximately 81,000 clones, none of them seen once. Findings and caveats of the study: Common variable immunodeficiency TCR beta sequences reportedly had fewer deletions and N-nucleotide insertions.

There are 14 residues in the CDR3. Germline-derived CDR1 and CDR2 are SSHAT and FNYEAQ (reference sequence). The clonotype comes from a person aged 18 to 70 in good health. Sequenced input: peripheral blood mononuclear cells. The V call is TRBV7-7, the J call TRBJ2-7; D not certain. CDR3 bases read: TGTGCTAGCAGCCCCTTACTATCCGGCAACGAG. Protein sequence: CASSPLLSGNE. The CDR3 as a whole reads CASSPLLSGNEQYF.